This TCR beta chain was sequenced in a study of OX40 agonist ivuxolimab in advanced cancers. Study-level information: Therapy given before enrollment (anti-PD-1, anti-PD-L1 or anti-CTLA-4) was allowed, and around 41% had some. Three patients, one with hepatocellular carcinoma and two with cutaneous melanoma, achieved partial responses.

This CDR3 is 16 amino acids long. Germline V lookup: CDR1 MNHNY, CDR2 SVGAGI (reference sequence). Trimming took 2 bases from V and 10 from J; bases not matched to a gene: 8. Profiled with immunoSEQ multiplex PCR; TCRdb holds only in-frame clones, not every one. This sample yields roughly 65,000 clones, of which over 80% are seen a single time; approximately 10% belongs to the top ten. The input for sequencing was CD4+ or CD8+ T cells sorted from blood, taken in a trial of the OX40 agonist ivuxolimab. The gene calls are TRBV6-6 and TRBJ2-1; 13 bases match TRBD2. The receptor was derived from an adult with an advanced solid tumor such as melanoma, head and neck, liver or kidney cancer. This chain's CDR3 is CASSYSWTSGSQEQFF. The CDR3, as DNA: TGTGCCAGCAGTTACAGCTGGACTAGCGGGAGTCAGGAGCAGTTCTTC.